Listed here are 30 T cell receptor beta chains from one sample, sequenced in a study of control samples from healthy donors and cancer patients. Method: immunoSEQ multiplex PCR; TCRdb's copy keeps in-frame clones and lacks some. Among around 72,000 clones listed, approximately 80% were seen once. Specimen: blood. Every receptor here comes from a man aged 50 to 59 in good health.

The gene calls are TRBV5-6 and TRBJ2-1; the match to TRBD1 covers 9 bases. CDR1 SGHDT and CDR2 YYEEEE come from the germline V gene. The CDR3 has 18 residues. V shed 4 bases, J shed 1 base, and the junction held 12 bases outside the gene matches. CDR3 nucleotides: TGTGCCAGCAGCCCCGGGACAGGGTCCATTATTTCCTACAATGAGCAGTTCTTC. Protein product: CASSPGTGSIISYNEQFF.

This clone occurred a few times. This chain connects TRBV19 to TRBJ2-2; 10 positions agree with TRBD1. Germline CDR1 LNHDA, CDR2 SQIVND (reference sequence). The CDR3 consists of 16 residues. V lost 3 bases to trimming and J lost 8 bases; unmatched junction nucleotides: 9. The CDR3: CASSIGKGQGKGELFF. Here the CDR3 DNA reads TGTGCCAGTAGTATTGGGAAGGGACAGGGGAAGGGGGAGCTGTTTTTT.

The CDR3 coding sequence is TGTGCCAGCGCTTCGGGAGAGGCAGATACGCAGTATTTT. Protein sequence: CASASGEADTQYF. The chain is built from TRBV27 and TRBJ2-3; D might be TRBD2 (6 bases). V was shortened by 8 bases and J by 4 bases, with 13 bases between the two germline ends. CDR1 and CDR2 (germline): MNHEY, SMNVEV (reference sequence). There are 13 residues in the CDR3.

V is TRBV7-8 and J is TRBJ2-1, with 14 nucleotides matching TRBD2. This CDR3 region has 17 residues. Looked up from germline, CDR1 is SGHVS and CDR2 is FQNEAQ. V was pared by 5 bases and J by 6 bases, with 9 bases of the junction left unmatched. DNA of the CDR3: TGTGCCAGCAGCGCGGGGACTAGCGGGAGTCGGCTCAATGAGCAGTTCTTC. Translated: CASSAGTSGSRLNEQFF.

The rearrangement uses TRBV19 and TRBJ1-2, with unresolved D. The CDR3 covers 15 residues. V lost 5 bases and J 5 bases, leaving 18 bases between the germline ends. Germline V gene lookup returns CDR1 LNHDA and CDR2 SQIVND (reference sequence). The CDR3 nucleotides read TGTGCCAGTAGTGCCATAGGGCACACTCGGTATGGCTACACCTTC. Protein: CASSAIGHTRYGYTF.

The chain employs TRBV9 and TRBJ1-1, with D possibly being TRBD1 (6 bases). The CDR3 totals 15 residues. Looked up from germline, CDR1 is SGDLS and CDR2 is YYNGEE. Trimming took 0 bases from V and 0 from J, leaving 9 bases between them. The CDR3 region is CASSVVGGMNTEAFF. The CDR3 DNA reads TGTGCCAGCAGCGTAGTCGGGGGCATGAACACTGAAGCTTTCTTT.

This clone was seen a single time. The chain couples TRBV27 to TRBJ1-4, with 8 bases fitting TRBD1. J gave up 7 bases and V 7 bases, and 8 bases lay outside the gene matches. CDR3 length equals 14 residues. Germline V gene data show CDR1 as MNHEY and CDR2 as SMNVEV (reference sequence). The CDR3 loop reads CASNSGQAAEKLFF. The CDR3 coding sequence is TGTGCCAGCAACTCGGGACAGGCTGCTGAAAAACTGTTTTTT.

Written as DNA, the CDR3 is TGTGCCACCAGTGCCCCGGACAGGGGACTTCCCGGGGAGCTGTTTTTT. This encodes CATSAPDRGLPGELFF. The J gene is TRBJ2-2, the V gene TRBV24-1; 9 bases are a match to TRBD1. Per germline, CDR1 KGHDR and CDR2 SFDVKD. This CDR3 spans 16 amino acids. Trimming took 5 bases from V and 6 from J; bases not matched to a gene: 9.

The gene calls are TRBV11-3 and TRBJ2-2; 11 bases agree with TRBD1. The CDR3 contains 15 residues. The germline CDR1 and CDR2 sequences are SGHNT and YENEEA. The ends lost 6 bases at V and 7 bases at J; junction bases unmatched: 7. This CDR3 is CASSIGTGGSGELFF. Here the CDR3 DNA reads TGTGCCAGCAGTATCGGGACAGGGGGAAGCGGGGAGCTGTTTTTT.

The chain uses TRBV7-7 and TRBJ1-3, with 7 bases fitting TRBD1. The CDR3 covers 14 residues. V lost 5 bases to trimming and J lost 4 bases; unmatched junction nucleotides: 5. The germline V gene has CDR1 SSHAT and CDR2 FNYEAQ (reference sequence). The CDR3 spells CASSADRVGNTIYF. CDR3 DNA: TGTGCCAGCAGCGCTGACAGGGTCGGAAACACCATATATTTT.

This chain connects TRBV6-5 to TRBJ2-2, with a tentative D call TRBD2 (6 bases). V lost 7 bases and J 5 bases, leaving 14 bases between the germline ends. This CDR3 has 14 amino acids. In germline, CDR1 is MNHEY, CDR2 SVGAGI. The CDR3 nucleotides are TGTGCCAGCACCCCCCCGGGAGCGACCGGGGAGCTGTTTTTT. Translated: CASTPPGATGELFF.

The chain combines TRBV4-1 with TRBJ2-1; D is ambiguous. This CDR3 region has 17 residues. Trimming removed 1 base from V and 3 bases from J, with 16 bases in between. Looked up from germline, CDR1 is MGHRA and CDR2 is YSYEKL. CDR3 in amino acids: CASSQVKGRTVYNEQFF. In nucleotides, the CDR3 is TGCGCCAGCAGCCAAGTGAAAGGGCGCACCGTCTACAATGAGCAGTTCTTC.

The gene calls are TRBV19 and TRBJ1-4; D not resolved. The CDR3 length is 15 residues. V gave up 6 bases and J gave up 8 bases, with 19 bases separating them. Per germline, CDR1 LNHDA and CDR2 SQIVND (reference sequence). CDR3 region: CASSYDPRSYEKLFF. CDR3 coding DNA: TGTGCCAGTAGCTACGACCCCCGGTCTTACGAAAAACTGTTTTTT.

This clone was observed a single time. This chain links TRBV18 with TRBJ1-4; tentative D call: TRBD1 (5 bases). Trimming left V 4 bases short and J 8 bases short, with 14 bases between. The CDR3 runs 14 residues. The germline gives CDR1 KGHSH, CDR2 LQKENI. The CDR3 is CASSHRGGTEKLFF. The CDR3, as DNA: TGTGCCAGCTCACACCGGGGAGGGACCGAAAAACTGTTTTTT.

The chain carries TRBV4-3 and TRBJ2-7; either TRBD1 or TRBD2 may fit D (6 bases each). Per the germline V gene, CDR1 is LGHNA and CDR2 is YSLEER. V was trimmed by 0 bases and J by 0 bases, leaving 12 bases between them. The CDR3 has 16 residues. The CDR3 region has the DNA TGCGCCAGCAGCCAAGATAGGAGGGGGAGCTCCTACGAGCAGTACTTC. It specifies CASSQDRRGSSYEQYF.

The chain links TRBV12-2 to TRBJ2-1; the table's TRBD2 call for D was not verified on the DNA. TRBV12-2 is designated a pseudogene. CDR3 length: 13 amino acids. CDR3 region: CASRTSGGNEQFF. CDR3 DNA sequence: TGTGCAAGTCGCACTAGCGGAGGCAATGAGCAGTTCTTC.

This rearrangement joins TRBV12-5 to TRBJ2-1, with D perhaps TRBD1 (5 bases). The CDR3 has 15 amino acids. V lost 1 base to trimming and J lost 3 bases, with 10 bases between them. Germline V gives CDR1 LGHNT, CDR2 FRNRAP. The CDR3 DNA is TGTGCTAGTGGTTTGGGCAGGGTAGACTACAATGAGCAGTTCTTC. Residues: CASGLGRVDYNEQFF.

The J gene is TRBJ2-1, the V gene TRBV28, with 16 bases that match TRBD2. CDR3 length equals 15 residues. The germline V gene has CDR1 MDHEN and CDR2 SYDVKM. Trimming at V came to 6 bases and at J to 13 bases, leaving 9 bases not matched to a gene. In nucleotides, the CDR3 is TGTGCCAGCAGCCGGGGACTAGCGGGAGGGAGAAGCCAGTTCTTC. Translation: CASSRGLAGGRSQFF.

The gene calls are TRBV3-1 (or the pseudogene TRBV3-2) and TRBJ1-1, with 10 bases that match TRBD1. The CDR3 loop spans 16 amino acids. CDR1 is LGHDT and CDR2 is YNNKEL in the germline V gene (reference sequence). V was clipped by 3 bases and J by 4 bases; unmatched bases: 8. CDR3 amino acids: CASSHRDRGYSTEAFF. The CDR3 nucleotides are TGTGCCAGCAGCCACCGGGACAGGGGCTATAGCACTGAAGCTTTCTTT.

The rearrangement joins TRBV5-4 to TRBJ2-1, with D perhaps TRBD1 (6 bases). The CDR3 extends over 17 amino acids. Trimming cost V 3 bases and J 8 bases, with 24 bases left between them. Germline V lookup: CDR1 SGHNT, CDR2 YYREEE (reference sequence). DNA for the CDR3: TGTGCCAGCAGCTCGAATGAGGCATTCAGGGGTGACGATGAGCAGTTCTTC. It is translated as CASSSNEAFRGDDEQFF.

The J gene is TRBJ2-1, the V gene TRBV18, with D perhaps assigned TRBD1 or TRBD2 (6 bases each). Germline CDR1 KGHSH, CDR2 LQKENI. The V gene lost 3 bases and the J gene lost 7 bases, with 19 bases spanning the gap. The CDR3 runs to 16 residues. CDR3 sequence reads: CASSPGGTPGRNEQFF. DNA for the CDR3: TGTGCCAGCTCACCCGGAGGGACACCAGGGAGGAATGAGCAGTTCTTC.

V and J are TRBV10-3 and TRBJ2-7, with TRBD1 matching 10 bases. Germline V CDR1 and CDR2: ENHRY, SYGVKD. This CDR3 is 16 amino acids long. The V gene end was trimmed by 8 bases and the J gene end by 2 bases; junction bases not matched to a gene: 12. Here the CDR3 DNA reads TGTGCCATCGGCGAGCTGGGACAGGGGCGTCCCTACGAGCAGTACTTC. This translates into CAIGELGQGRPYEQYF.

The rearrangement links TRBV7-2 to TRBJ2-3; D may correspond to TRBD1 or TRBD2 (5 bases each). The CDR3 runs 15 residues. The V gene lost 1 base and the J gene lost 2 bases, with 10 bases spanning the gap. CDR1 is SGHTA and CDR2 is FQGNSA in the germline V gene. CDR3 in amino acids: CASSLGGGITDTQYF. In DNA, the CDR3 is TGTGCCAGCAGCTTAGGTGGGGGAATCACAGATACGCAGTATTTT. The whole variable domain, remainder taken from reference TRBV7-2 and TRBJ2-3, is GAGVSQSPSNKVTEKGKDVELRCDPISGHTALYWYRQSLGQGLEFLIYFQGNSAPDKSGLPSDRFSAERTGGSVSTLTIQRTQQEDSAVYLCASSLGGGITDTQYFGPGTRLTVL.

The chain joins TRBV10-3 to TRBJ2-3, with 9 bases aligning to TRBD2. V was clipped by 7 bases and J by 5 bases; unmatched bases: 7. There are 14 residues in the CDR3. Germline V gene lookup returns CDR1 ENHRY and CDR2 SYGVKD. The DNA for the CDR3 is TGTGCCATCACCGTAGCGGGAGAAAAAGATACGCAGTATTTT. Protein sequence: CAITVAGEKDTQYF.

The chain couples TRBV12-3 or TRBV12-4 to TRBJ1-5; TRBD1 agrees at 7 bases. CDR3 length: 13 amino acids. Unmatched junction bases numbered 4, after V lost 7 bases and J lost 4 bases. The CDR3 nucleotides read TGTGCCAGCACCCCACAGGGGAATCAGCCCCAGCATTTT. This codes for CASTPQGNQPQHF.

This chain joins TRBV19 and TRBJ1-4; no clear D gene. The CDR3 is made up of 13 amino acids. CDR1 is LNHDA and CDR2 is SQIVND in the germline V gene (reference sequence). V gave up 6 bases and J gave up 8 bases, with 13 bases separating them. The DNA for the CDR3 is TGTGCCAGTAGGAAGTACGACATCGAAAAACTGTTTTTT. Protein product: CASRKYDIEKLFF.

This chain uses TRBV5-4 with TRBJ1-6, with a tentative D call TRBD1 (5 bases). The CDR3 spans 19 residues. Per the germline V gene, CDR1 is SGHNT and CDR2 is YYREEE (reference sequence). Trimming shortened V by 2 bases and J by 0 bases, and 18 bases separated the two germline ends. CDR3 coding DNA: TGTGCCAGCAGCTTCAAGCCGGGACGGCTGAGCTCCTATAATTCACCCCTCCACTTT. Its protein is CASSFKPGRLSSYNSPLHF.

This clone was picked up one time. The V call is TRBV12-3 or TRBV12-4, the J call TRBJ1-5; no firm D call. Trimming took off 3 bases at V and 4 bases at J, with 7 bases between the two ends. The CDR3 runs 13 residues. The CDR3, as DNA: TGTGCCAGCAGTTTTAAGTCGAATCAGCCCCAGCATTTT. It encodes CASSFKSNQPQHF.

The CDR3: CASSYRGQGYNEQFF. The CDR3, as DNA: TGTGCCAGCAGTTACCGCGGACAGGGCTACAATGAGCAGTTCTTC. The V and J genes are TRBV6-2 or TRBV6-3 and TRBJ2-1; 8 nucleotides line up with TRBD1. Germline-derived CDR1 and CDR2 are MNHEY and SVGEGT. This CDR3 is built from 15 residues. Trimming took 2 bases from V and 3 from J; bases not matched to a gene: 3.

This chain joins TRBV9 and TRBJ1-2; 8 positions agree with TRBD1. Germline CDR1 and CDR2: SGDLS and YYNGEE. V lost 3 bases and J lost 8; bases outside the gene matches: 9. The CDR3 loop spans 14 amino acids. CDR3: CASSALDRGDGYTF. CDR3 DNA: TGTGCCAGCAGCGCCCTAGACAGGGGCGACGGCTACACCTTC.